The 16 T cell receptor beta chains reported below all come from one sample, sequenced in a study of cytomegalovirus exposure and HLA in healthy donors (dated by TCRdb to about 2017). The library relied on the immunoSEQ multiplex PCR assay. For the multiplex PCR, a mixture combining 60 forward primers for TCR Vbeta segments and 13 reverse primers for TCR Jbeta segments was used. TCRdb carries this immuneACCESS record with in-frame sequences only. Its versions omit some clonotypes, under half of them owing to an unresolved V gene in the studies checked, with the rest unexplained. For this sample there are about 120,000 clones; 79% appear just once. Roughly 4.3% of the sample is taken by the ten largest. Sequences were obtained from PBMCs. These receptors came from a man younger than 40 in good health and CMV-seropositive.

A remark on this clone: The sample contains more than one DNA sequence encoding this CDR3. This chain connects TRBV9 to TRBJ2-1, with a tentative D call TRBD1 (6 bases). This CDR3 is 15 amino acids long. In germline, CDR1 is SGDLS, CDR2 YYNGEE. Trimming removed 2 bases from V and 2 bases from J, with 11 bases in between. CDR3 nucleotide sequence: TGTGCCAGCAGCGTGGGACAACTTACCTACAATGAGCAGTTCTTC. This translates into CASSVGQLTYNEQFF.

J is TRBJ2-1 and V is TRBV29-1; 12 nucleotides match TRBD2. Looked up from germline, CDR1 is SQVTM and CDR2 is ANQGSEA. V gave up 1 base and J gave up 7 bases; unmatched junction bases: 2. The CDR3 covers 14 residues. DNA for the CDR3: TGCAGCGTTGAAGGACTAGCGGGAGTAAATGAGCAGTTCTTC. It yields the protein CSVEGLAGVNEQFF.

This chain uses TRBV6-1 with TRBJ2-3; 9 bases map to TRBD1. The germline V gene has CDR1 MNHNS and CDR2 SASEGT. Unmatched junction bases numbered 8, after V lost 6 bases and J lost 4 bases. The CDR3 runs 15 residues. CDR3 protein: CASSHRDRDADTQYF. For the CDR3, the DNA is TGTGCCAGCAGCCACCGGGACAGGGACGCAGATACGCAGTATTTT.

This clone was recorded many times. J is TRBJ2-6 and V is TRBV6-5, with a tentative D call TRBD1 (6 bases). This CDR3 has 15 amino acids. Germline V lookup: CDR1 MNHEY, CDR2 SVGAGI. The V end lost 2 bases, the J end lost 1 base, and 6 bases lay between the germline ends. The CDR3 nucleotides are TGTGCCAGCAGTTACGACAGGTCTGGGGCCAACGTCCTGACTTTC. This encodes CASSYDRSGANVLTF.

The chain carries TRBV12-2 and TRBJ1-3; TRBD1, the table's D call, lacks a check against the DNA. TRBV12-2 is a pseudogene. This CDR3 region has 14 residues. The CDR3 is CASSHRGSGNTIYF. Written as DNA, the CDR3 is TGTGCCAGCAGCCACAGGGGATCTGGAAACACCATATATTTT.

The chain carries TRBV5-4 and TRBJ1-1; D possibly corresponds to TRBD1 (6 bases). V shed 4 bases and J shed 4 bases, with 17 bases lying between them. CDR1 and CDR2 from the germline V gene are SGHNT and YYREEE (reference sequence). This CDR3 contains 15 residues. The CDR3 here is CASSALQGSGTEAFF. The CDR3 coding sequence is TGTGCCAGCAGCGCATTACAGGGTTCTGGCACTGAAGCTTTCTTT.

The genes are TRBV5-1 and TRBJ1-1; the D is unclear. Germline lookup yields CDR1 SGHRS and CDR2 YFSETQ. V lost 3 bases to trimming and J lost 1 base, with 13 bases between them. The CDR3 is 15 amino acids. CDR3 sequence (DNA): TGCGCCAGCAGCTCCGTCGGTCCCAAGAACACTGAAGCTTTCTTT. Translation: CASSSVGPKNTEAFF.

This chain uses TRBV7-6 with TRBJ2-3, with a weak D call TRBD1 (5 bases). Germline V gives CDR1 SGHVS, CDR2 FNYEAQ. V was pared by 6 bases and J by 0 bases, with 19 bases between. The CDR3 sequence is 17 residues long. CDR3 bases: TGTGCCAGCAGGCCGAGAATGTCAGGGAATAGCACAGATACGCAGTATTTT. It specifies CASRPRMSGNSTDTQYF.

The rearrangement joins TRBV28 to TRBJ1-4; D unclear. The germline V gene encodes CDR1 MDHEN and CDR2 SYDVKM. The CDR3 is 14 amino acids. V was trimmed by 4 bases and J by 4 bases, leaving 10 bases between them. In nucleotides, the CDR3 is TGTGCCAGCAGTTCTCCCGGTGGTAATGAAAAACTGTTTTTT. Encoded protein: CASSSPGGNEKLFF.

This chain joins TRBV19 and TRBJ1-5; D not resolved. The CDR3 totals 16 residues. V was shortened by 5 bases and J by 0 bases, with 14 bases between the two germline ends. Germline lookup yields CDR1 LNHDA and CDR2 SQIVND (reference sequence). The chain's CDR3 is CASSPPGVYSNQPQHF. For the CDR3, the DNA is TGTGCCAGTAGTCCCCCCGGAGTTTATAGCAATCAGCCCCAGCATTTT.

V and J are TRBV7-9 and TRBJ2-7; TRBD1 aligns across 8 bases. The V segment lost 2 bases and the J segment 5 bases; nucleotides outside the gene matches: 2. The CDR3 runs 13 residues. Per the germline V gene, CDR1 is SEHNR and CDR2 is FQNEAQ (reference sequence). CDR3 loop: CASSLRTGHEQYF. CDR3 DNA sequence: TGTGCCAGCAGCTTAAGGACAGGGCACGAGCAGTACTTC.

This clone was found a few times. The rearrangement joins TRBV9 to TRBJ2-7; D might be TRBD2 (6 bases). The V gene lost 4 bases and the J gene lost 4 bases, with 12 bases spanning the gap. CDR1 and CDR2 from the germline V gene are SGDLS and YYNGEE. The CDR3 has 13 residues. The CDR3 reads CASSLSGFYEQYF. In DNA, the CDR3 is TGTGCCAGCAGCTTAAGCGGGTTTTACGAGCAGTACTTC.

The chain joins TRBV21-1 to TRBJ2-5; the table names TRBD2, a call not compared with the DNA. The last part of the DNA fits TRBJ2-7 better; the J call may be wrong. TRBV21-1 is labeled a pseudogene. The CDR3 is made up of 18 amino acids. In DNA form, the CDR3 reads TGTGCCAGCGAATCTATGGCGGGGGGGCCTTCTTCATCCTACGAGCAGTACTTC. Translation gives CASESMAGGPSSSYEQYF.

CDR3 sequence (DNA): TGCGCCAGCAGCAGACAGGGGGCCTCTGGAAACACCATATATTTT. This codes for CASSRQGASGNTIYF. The chain recombines TRBV5-1 with TRBJ1-3; 10 bases line up with TRBD1. CDR1 and CDR2 from the germline V gene are SGHRS and YFSETQ. The V gene end was trimmed by 4 bases and the J gene end by 0 bases; junction bases not matched to a gene: 1. This CDR3 comprises 15 residues.

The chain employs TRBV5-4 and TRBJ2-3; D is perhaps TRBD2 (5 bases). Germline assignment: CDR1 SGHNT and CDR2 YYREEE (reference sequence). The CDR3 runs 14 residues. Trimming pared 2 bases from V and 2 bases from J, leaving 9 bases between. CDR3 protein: CASSLAEFTDTQYF. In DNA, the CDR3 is TGTGCCAGCAGCTTAGCGGAGTTCACAGATACGCAGTATTTT. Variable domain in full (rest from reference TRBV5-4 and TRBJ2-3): ETGVTQSPTHLIKTRGQQVTLRCSSQSGHNTVSWYQQALGQGPQFIFQYYREEENGRGNFPPRFSGLQFPNYSSELNVNALELDDSALYLCASSLAEFTDTQYFGPGTRLTVL.

CDR3 nucleotide sequence: TGTGCCAGCAGCTCCAAAGAGGGCAGGGGGGACTATGGCTACACCTTC. It yields the protein CASSSKEGRGDYGYTF. This rearrangement joins TRBV5-5 to TRBJ1-2; 7 bases are shared with TRBD1. The CDR3 runs to 16 residues. The V segment lost 3 bases and the J segment 3 bases; nucleotides outside the gene matches: 11. Germline CDR1 and CDR2: SGHKS and YYEKEE (reference sequence). Complete variable domain (other parts from reference TRBV5-5 and TRBJ1-2): DAGVTQSPTHLIKTRGQQVTLRCSPISGHKSVSWYQQVLGQGPQFIFQYYEKEERGRGNFPDRFSARQFPNYSSELNVNALLLGDSALYLCASSSKEGRGDYGYTFGSGTRLTVV.